This TCR beta chain emerged from a study of cytomegalovirus exposure and HLA in healthy donors. In germline, CDR1 is MNHNS, CDR2 SASEGT. The CDR3 has 15 residues. Deletions cut 7 bases from V and 6 bases from J, with 19 bases between. The PCR made use of 60 Vbeta and 13 Jbeta primers. The table came from immunoSEQ multiplex PCR; TCRdb's copy has only in-frame clones and leaves some out. Of over 150,000 clones in the sample, 80% were seen once. The source material was PBMCs. The clonotype was recovered from a young man in good health and CMV-seropositive. The rearrangement links TRBV6-1 to TRBJ1-5; D is uncertain. CDR3 DNA: TGTGCCAGCATATTCACCCCCCGGGGAGGTCAGCCCCAGCATTTT. This codes for CASIFTPRGGQPQHF.